This T cell receptor beta chain was profiled in a study of graft-versus-host responses after intestinal transplantation. At the level of the study: Tacrolimus and steroids were given for 2 to 3 years to all recipients after anti-thymocyte globulin induction. Findings of the study overall: Among recipient marrow samples, GvH clones were found; some appeared first in ileum or blood. Clonal ratios of graft-versus-host to host-versus-graft in allografts were high for patients exhibiting graft-donor T cell macrochimerism. Early declines in HvG clones that occurred post-transplant were associated with peak circulating GvH clone levels.

Comment on this clone: Its target is unknown.

Only in-frame clones appear in the TCRdb table, and some are missing; sequencing was by immunoSEQ multiplex PCR. The sample shows around 28,000 clones, approximately 82% of them seen only once. The CDR3 is made up of 14 amino acids. V was clipped by 2 bases and J by 2 bases, with 10 bases between them. From germline, CDR1 is MNHEY and CDR2 SMNVEV (reference sequence). This TCR derives from a human patient who received an intestinal transplant, so some T cells may come from the graft donor. This sample comprised PBMCs, obtained about 27 days after intestinal transplant. This chain joins TRBV27 and TRBJ2-7, with D tentatively TRBD1 (5 bases). The DNA of the CDR3 is TGTGCCAGCAGTTTAGGCAGGGTTCCCTACGAGCAGTACTTC. Protein: CASSLGRVPYEQYF.